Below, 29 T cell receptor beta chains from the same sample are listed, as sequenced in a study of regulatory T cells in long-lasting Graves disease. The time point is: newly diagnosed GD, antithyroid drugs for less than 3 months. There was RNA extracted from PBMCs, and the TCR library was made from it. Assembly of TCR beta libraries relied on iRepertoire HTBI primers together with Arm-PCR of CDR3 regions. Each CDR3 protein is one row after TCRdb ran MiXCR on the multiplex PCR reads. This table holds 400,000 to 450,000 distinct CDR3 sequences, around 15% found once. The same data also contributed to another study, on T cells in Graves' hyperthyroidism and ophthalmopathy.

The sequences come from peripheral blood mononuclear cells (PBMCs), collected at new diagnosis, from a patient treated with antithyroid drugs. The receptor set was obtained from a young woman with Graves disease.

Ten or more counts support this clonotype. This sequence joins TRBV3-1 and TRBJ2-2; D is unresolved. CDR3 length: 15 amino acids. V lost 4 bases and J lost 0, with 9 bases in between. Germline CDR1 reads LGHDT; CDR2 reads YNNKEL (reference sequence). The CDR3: CASSLDWTNTGELFF. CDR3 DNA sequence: TGTGCCAGCAGCCTAGACTGGACGAACACCGGGGAGCTGTTTTTT.

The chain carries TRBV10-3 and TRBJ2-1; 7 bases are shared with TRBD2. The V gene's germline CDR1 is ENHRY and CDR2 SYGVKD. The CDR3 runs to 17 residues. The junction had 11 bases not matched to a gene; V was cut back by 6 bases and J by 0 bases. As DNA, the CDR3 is TGTGCCATCAGCGCAAGGGGAGGGACCGGCTCCTACAATGAGCAGTTCTTC. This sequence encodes CAISARGGTGSYNEQFF.

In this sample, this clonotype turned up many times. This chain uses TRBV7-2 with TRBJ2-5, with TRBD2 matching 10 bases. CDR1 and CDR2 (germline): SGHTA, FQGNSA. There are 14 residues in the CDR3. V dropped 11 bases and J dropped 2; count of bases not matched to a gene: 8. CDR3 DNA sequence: TGTGCCGCCCCGAGGACTAGCGGACAAGAGACCCAGTACTTC. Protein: CAAPRTSGQETQYF.

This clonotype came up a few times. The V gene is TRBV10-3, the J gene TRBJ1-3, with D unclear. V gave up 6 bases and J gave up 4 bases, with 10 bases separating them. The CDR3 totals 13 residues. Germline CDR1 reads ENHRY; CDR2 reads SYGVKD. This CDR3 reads CAISPNEGNTIYF. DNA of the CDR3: TGTGCCATCAGCCCCAACGAAGGAAACACCATATATTTT.

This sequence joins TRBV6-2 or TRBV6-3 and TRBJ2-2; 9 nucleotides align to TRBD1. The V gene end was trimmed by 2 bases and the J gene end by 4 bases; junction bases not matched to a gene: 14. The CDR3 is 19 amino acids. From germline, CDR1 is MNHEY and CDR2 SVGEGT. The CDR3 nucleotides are TGTGCCAGCAGTTACGCGGGTTTTACAGGGGGCGCGGGCACCGGGGAGCTGTTTTTT. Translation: CASSYAGFTGGAGTGELFF.

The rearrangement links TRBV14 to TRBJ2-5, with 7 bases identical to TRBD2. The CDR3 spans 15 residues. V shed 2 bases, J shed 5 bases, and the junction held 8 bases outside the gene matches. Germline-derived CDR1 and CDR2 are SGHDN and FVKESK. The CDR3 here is CASSQWSGIGETQYF. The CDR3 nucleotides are TGTGCCAGCAGCCAATGGAGCGGGATCGGGGAGACCCAGTACTTC.

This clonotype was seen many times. In DNA form, the CDR3 reads TGTGCCAGCAGTACCCCAGAGGGGAGGGGTGGCTACGAGCAGTACTTC. Protein sequence: CASSTPEGRGGYEQYF. This chain joins TRBV28 and TRBJ2-7; 7 bases map to TRBD2. The trim removed 5 bases at V and 3 bases at J, leaving 13 bases unmatched. Germline CDR1 and CDR2: MDHEN and SYDVKM. CDR3 length: 16 amino acids.

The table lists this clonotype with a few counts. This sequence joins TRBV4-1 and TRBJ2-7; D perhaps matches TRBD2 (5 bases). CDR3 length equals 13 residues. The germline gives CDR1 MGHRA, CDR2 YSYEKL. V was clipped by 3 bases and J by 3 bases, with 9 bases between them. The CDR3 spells CASSHDRGYEQYF. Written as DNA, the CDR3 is TGCGCCAGCAGCCACGACCGGGGCTACGAGCAGTACTTC.

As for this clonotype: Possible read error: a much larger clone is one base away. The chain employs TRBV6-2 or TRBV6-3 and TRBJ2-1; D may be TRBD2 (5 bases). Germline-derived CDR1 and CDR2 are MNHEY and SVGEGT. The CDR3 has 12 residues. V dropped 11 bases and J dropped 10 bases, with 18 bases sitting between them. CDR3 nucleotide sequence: TGTGCCGGCACTAACATGGGAGTCGAGCAGTTCTTC. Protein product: CAGTNMGVEQFF.

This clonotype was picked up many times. CDR3 residues: CATGAGKRSGNQPQHF. As DNA, the CDR3 is TGTGCCACCGGGGCAGGGAAGCGATCAGGCAATCAGCCCCAGCATTTT. The genes are TRBV24-1 and TRBJ1-5; D might be TRBD1 (5 bases). The CDR3 sequence is 16 residues long. Germline V gene lookup returns CDR1 KGHDR and CDR2 SFDVKD. Trimming stripped 9 bases from V and 2 bases from J, with 19 bases between.

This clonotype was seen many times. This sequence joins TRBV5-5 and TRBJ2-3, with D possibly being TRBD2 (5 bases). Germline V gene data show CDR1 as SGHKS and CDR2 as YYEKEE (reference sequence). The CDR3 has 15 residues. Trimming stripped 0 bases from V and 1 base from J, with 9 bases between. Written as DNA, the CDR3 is TGTGCCAGCAGCTTGGAGGGAGATGGCACAGATACGCAGTATTTT. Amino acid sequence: CASSLEGDGTDTQYF. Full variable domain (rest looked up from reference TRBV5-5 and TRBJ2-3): DAGVTQSPTHLIKTRGQQVTLRCSPISGHKSVSWYQQVLGQGPQFIFQYYEKEERGRGNFPDRFSARQFPNYSSELNVNALLLGDSALYLCASSLEGDGTDTQYFGPGTRLTVL.

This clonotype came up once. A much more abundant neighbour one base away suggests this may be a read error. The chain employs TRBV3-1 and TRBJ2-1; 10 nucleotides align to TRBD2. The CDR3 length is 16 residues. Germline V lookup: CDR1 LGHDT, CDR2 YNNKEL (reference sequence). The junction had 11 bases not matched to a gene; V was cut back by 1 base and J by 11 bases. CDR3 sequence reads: CASSQVASGRSNKQFF. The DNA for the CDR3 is TGTGCCAGCAGCCAAGTGGCTAGCGGGAGAAGTAATAAGCAGTTCTTC.

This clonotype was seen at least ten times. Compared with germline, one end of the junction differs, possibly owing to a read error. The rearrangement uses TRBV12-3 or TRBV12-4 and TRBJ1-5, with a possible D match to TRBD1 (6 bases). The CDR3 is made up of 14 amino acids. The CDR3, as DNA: TGTGCCGGCAGCCCCGACAGGATAAATCAGCCCCAGCATTTT. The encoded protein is CAGSPDRINQPQHF.

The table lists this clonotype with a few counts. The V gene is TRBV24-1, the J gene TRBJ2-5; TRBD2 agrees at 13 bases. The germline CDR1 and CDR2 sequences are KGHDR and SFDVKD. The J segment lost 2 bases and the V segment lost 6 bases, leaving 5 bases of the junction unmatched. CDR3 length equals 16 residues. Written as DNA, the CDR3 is TGTGCCACCAGTCGAACTAGCGGGAGGGGGCAAGAGACCCAGTACTTC. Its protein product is CATSRTSGRGQETQYF.

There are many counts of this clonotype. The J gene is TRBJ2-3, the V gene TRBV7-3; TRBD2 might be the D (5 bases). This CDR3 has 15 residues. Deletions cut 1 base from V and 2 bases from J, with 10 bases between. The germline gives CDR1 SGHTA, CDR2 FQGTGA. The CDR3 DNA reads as TGTGCCAGCAGCTTAAGTCGGGATTTCACAGATACGCAGTATTTT. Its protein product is CASSLSRDFTDTQYF.

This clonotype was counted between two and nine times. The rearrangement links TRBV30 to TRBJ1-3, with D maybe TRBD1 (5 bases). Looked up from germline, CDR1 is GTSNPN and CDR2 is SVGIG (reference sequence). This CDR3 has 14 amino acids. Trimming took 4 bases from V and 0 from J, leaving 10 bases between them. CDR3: CAWNRISSGNTIYF. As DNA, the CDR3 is TGTGCCTGGAACAGGATAAGCTCTGGAAACACCATATATTTT.

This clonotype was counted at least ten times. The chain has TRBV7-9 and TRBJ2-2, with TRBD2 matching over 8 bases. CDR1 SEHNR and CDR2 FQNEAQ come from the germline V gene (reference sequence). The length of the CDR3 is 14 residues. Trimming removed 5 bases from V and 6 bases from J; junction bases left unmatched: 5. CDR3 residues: CASSRAGDAGELFF. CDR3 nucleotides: TGTGCCAGCAGCCGAGCGGGAGATGCCGGGGAGCTGTTTTTT.

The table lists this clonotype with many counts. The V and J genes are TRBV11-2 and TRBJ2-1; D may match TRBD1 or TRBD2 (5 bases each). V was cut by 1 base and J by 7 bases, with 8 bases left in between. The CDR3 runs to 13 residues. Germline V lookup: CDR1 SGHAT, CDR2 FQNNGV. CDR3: CASSLVEGNEQFF. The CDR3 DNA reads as TGTGCCAGCAGCTTAGTAGAGGGGAATGAGCAGTTCTTC.

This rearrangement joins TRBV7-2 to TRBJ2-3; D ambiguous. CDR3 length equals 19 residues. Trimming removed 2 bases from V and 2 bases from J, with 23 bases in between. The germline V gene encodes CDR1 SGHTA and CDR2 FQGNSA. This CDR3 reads CASSLISLPAEPLTDTQYF. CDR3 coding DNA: TGTGCCAGCAGCTTAATTTCTTTACCAGCCGAGCCCCTCACAGATACGCAGTATTTT.

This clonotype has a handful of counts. CDR3 sequence: CASSLWASTEAFF. DNA for the CDR3: TGTGCCAGCAGCTTATGGGCTAGCACTGAAGCTTTCTTT. The J gene is TRBJ1-1, the V gene TRBV11-3; D not resolved. Trimming removed 2 bases at V and 4 bases at J, with 8 bases between. CDR1 is SGHNT, CDR2 YENEEA, per germline. The CDR3 loop spans 13 amino acids.

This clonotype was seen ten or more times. This chain's CDR3 is CSVDGTGIRSYNEQFF. In nucleotides, the CDR3 is TGCAGCGTTGACGGGACAGGGATCCGCTCCTACAATGAGCAGTTCTTC. The V and J genes are TRBV29-1 and TRBJ2-1; 9 bases line up with TRBD1. The CDR3 loop spans 16 amino acids. In germline, CDR1 is SQVTM, CDR2 ANQGSEA. Trimming removed 3 bases from V and 0 bases from J; junction bases left unmatched: 6.

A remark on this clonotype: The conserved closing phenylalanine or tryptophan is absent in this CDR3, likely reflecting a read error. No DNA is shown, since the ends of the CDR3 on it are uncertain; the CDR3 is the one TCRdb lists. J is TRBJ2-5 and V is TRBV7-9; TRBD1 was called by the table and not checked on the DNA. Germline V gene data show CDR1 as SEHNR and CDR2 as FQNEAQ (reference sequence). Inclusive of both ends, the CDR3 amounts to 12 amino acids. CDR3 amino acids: CASSSLDGRSYL.

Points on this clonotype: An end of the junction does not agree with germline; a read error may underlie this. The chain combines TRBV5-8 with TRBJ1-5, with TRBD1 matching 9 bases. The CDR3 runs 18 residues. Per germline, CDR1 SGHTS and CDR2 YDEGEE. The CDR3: CTSSSSGTGIDSNQPQHF. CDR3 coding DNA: TGTACCAGCAGCTCAAGCGGGACAGGGATTGATAGCAATCAGCCCCAGCATTTT. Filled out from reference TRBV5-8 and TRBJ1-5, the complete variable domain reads EAGVTQSPTHLIKTRGQQATLRCSPISGHTSVYWYQQALGLGLQFLLWYDEGEERNRGNFPPRFSGRQFPNYSSELNVNALELEDSALYLCTSSSSGTGIDSNQPQHFGDGTRLSIL.

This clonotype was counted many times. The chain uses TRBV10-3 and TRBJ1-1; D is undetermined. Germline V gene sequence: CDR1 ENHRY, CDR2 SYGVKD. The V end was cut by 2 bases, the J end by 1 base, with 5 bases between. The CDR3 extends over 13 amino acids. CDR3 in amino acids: CAISEKWNTEAFF. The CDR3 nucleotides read TGTGCCATCAGTGAGAAGTGGAACACTGAAGCTTTCTTT.

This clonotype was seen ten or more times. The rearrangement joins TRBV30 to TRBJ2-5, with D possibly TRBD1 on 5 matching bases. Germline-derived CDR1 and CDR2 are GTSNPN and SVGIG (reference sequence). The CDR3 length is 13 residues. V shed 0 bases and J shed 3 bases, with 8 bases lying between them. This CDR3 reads CAWSVRGKETQYF. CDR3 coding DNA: TGTGCCTGGAGTGTTAGGGGAAAAGAGACCCAGTACTTC.

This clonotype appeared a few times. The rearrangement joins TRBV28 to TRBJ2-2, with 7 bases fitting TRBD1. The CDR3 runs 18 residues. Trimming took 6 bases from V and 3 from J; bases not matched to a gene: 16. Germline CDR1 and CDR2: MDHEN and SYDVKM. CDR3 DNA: TGTGCCAGCAGCTTGCCCCGTATGACAGGGATTTACACCGGGGAGCTGTTTTTT. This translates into CASSLPRMTGIYTGELFF.

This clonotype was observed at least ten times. The CDR3 nucleotides are TGTGCCAGCAGCCCCTCGGACCGGGACAGGGGCTCACCCCTCCACTTT. Translating gives CASSPSDRDRGSPLHF. This chain links TRBV12-3 or TRBV12-4 with TRBJ1-6; 10 bases line up with TRBD1. The length of the CDR3 is 16 residues. Losses at the gene ends were 6 bases for V and 10 bases for J; bases not matched to a gene: 12.

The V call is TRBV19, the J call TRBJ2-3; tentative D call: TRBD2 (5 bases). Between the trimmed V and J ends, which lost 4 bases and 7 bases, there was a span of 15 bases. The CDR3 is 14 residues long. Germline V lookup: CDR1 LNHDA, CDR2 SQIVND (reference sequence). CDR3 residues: CASSRESPVHTQYF. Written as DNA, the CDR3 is TGTGCCAGTAGTAGGGAGAGTCCGGTCCATACGCAGTATTTT.

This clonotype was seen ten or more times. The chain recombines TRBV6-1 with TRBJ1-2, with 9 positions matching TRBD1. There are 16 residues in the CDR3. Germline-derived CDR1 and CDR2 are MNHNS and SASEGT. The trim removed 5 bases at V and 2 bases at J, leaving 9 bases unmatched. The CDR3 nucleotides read TGTGCCAGCAGTCTAAGTCCCGGGACAGGGAACTATGGCTACACCTTC. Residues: CASSLSPGTGNYGYTF.